This T cell receptor (beta chain) was sequenced during a study of CD8 T cells in Susac syndrome. When the RNA was reverse transcribed, random hexamers were used with an input of about 0.5 to 1 ug. By means of immunoSEQ multiplex PCR, TCR beta CDR3 spanning 54 Vbeta and 13 Jbeta underwent amplification. TCRdb redid the calling of the immunoSEQ multiplex PCR reads with MiXCR, one entry per CDR3 protein. The data show roughly 130,000 distinct CDR3 sequences, roughly 95% seen once. Sequencing targeted TCR beta in T cells from blood (CD8+ and CD4+). The germline gives CDR1 SGHRS, CDR2 YFSETQ. V lost 0 bases to trimming and J lost 6 bases, with 14 bases between them. CDR3 length: 15 residues. With regard to this clonotype: Its antigen remains unknown.

Study observations and caveats: Acknowledgment was made by the study that its TCR sequencing and HLA analysis involved a relatively small number of individuals.

The TCR was taken from a human donor with Susac syndrome. Sequencing was done on a sample of CD4+ T cells from PBMCs. This chain joins TRBV5-1 and TRBJ2-3; D gene uncertain. The CDR3 sequence: CASSLGQREVDTQYF. CDR3 in DNA: TGCGCCAGCAGCTTGGGGCAGCGTGAGGTGGATACGCAGTATTTT. The whole variable domain, remainder taken from reference TRBV5-1 and TRBJ2-3, is KAGVTQTPRYLIKTRGQQVTLSCSPISGHRSVSWYQQTPGQGLQFLFEYFSETQRNKGNFPGRFSGRQFSNSRSEMNVSTLELGDSALYLCASSLGQREVDTQYFGPGTRLTVL.